This T cell receptor (beta chain) emerged from a study of T cell responses to AZD1222 COVID-19 vaccine. Profiling relied on immunoSEQ multiplex PCR, and the TCRdb table lists in-frame clones only, not all of them. The sample yields about 150,000 clones, roughly 90% seen once. Study results and limitations: Nearly half of unique spike-specific TCRs reportedly avoided B.1.351 and B.1.1.7 mutated regions.

On this clone: Its antigen remains unknown.

This receptor was obtained from an adult in good health. The input for sequencing was peripheral blood, taken on day 0 of AZD1222 vaccination.

CDR3 residues: CASSFAGTSRPYEQYF. Written as DNA, the CDR3 is TGTGCCAGCAGCTTCGCAGGGACTAGCAGGCCCTACGAGCAGTACTTC. The V call is TRBV5-8, the J call TRBJ2-7; 9 nucleotides align to TRBD2. CDR3 length: 16 residues. With 2 bases clipped from V and 2 bases from J, the junction kept 8 bases outside the gene matches. In germline, CDR1 is SGHTS, CDR2 YDEGEE. Drawing the rest from reference TRBV5-8 and TRBJ2-7, the complete variable domain is EAGVTQSPTHLIKTRGQQATLRCSPISGHTSVYWYQQALGLGLQFLLWYDEGEERNRGNFPPRFSGRQFPNYSSELNVNALELEDSALYLCASSFAGTSRPYEQYFGPGTRLTVT.